A selection of T cell receptor beta chains follows, all from one sample in a study of T cells in Graves' hyperthyroidism and ophthalmopathy. One entry per CDR3 protein, called by TCRdb with MiXCR from the multiplex PCR reads. The sample yields approximately 330,000 distinct CDR3 sequences, over 15% seen once. The specimen sequenced was blood. These receptors were taken from a woman in her 50s with Graves' hyperthyroidism. CDR3s include the opening cysteine and the closing phenylalanine or tryptophan.

TRBV6-1,CASSEVSGRPSYNEQFF
TRBV10-3,CAIRLDLSYNEQFF
TRBV20-1,CSALRGNNEQFF
TRBV19,CASSPAVSHYEQYF
TRBV9,CASSVWDRADTGELFF
TRBV2,CASSSTGTSPLHF
TRBV2,CASSEAAQGFYEQYF
TRBV3-1,CASSSGLAGLANTGELFF
TRBV12-3/TRBV12-4,CASSSAGSTYEQYF
TRBV24-1,CATKDYQETQYF